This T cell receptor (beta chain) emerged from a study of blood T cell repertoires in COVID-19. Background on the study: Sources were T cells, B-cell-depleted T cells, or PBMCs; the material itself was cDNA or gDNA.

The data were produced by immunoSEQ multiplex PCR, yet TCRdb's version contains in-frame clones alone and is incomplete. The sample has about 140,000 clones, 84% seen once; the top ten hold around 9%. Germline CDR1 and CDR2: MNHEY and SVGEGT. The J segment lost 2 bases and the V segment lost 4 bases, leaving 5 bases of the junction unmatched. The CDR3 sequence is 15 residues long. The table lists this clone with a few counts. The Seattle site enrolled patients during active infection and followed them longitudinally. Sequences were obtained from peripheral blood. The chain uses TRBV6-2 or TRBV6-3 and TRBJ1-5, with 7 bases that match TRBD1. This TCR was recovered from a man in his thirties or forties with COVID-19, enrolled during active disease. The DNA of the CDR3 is TGTGCCAGCAGTTTAGACAGGGTTGGCAATCAGCCCCAGCATTTT. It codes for CASSLDRVGNQPQHF.